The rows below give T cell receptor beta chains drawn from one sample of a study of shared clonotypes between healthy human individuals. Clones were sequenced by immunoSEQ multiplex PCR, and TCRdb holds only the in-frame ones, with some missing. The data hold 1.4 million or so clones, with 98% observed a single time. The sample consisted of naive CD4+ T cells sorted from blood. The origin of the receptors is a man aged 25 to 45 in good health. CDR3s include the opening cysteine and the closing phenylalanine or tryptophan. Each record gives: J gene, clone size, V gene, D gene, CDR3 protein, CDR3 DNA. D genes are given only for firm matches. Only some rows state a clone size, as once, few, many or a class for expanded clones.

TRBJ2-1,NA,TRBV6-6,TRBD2,CASRGGSSSYNEQFF,TGTGCCAGCAGGGGGGGGTCTAGCTCCTACAATGAGCAGTTCTTC
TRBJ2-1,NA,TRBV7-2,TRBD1,CASSLAGGPGDEQFF,TGTGCCAGCAGCTTGGCAGGGGGCCCTGGTGATGAGCAGTTCTTC
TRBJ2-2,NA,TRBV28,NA,CASSLFPPQQNTGELFF,TGTGCCAGCAGTTTATTCCCCCCACAGCAGAACACCGGGGAGCTGTTTTTT
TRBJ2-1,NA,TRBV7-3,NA,CASSRLPRNNEQFF,TGTGCCAGCAGCCGACTACCCCGCAACAATGAGCAGTTCTTC
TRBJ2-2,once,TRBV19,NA,CASSIRGGAGYTGELFF,TGTGCCAGTAGTATTAGAGGCGGGGCGGGCTACACCGGGGAGCTGTTTTTT
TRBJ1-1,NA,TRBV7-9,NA,CASSGEEYTEAFF,TGTGCCAGCAGCGGCGAGGAGTACACTGAAGCTTTCTTT
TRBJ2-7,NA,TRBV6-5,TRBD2,CASSYGLAGSYEQYF,TGTGCCAGCAGTTATGGGCTAGCGGGCTCCTACGAGCAGTACTTC
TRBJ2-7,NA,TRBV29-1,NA,CSVRQPATYEQYF,TGCAGCGTAAGACAGCCCGCAACTTACGAGCAGTACTTC
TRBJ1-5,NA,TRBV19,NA,CASSWGRHGNQPQHF,TGTGCCAGTAGTTGGGGGAGGCATGGCAATCAGCCCCAGCATTTT
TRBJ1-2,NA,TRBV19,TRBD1,CASTRQGADLGYCYTF,TGTGCCAGTACCCGTCAGGGGGCCGATCTGGGTTATTGCTACACCTTC
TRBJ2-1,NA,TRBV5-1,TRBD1,CASSLEAGTERNEQFF,TGCGCCAGCAGCTTGGAAGCAGGGACAGAACGCAATGAGCAGTTCTTC
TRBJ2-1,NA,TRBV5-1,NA,CASSSAGQNSYNEQFF,TGCGCCAGCAGCTCCGCCGGACAGAACTCCTACAATGAGCAGTTCTTC
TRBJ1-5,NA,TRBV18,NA,CASSRDPDQPQHF,TGTGCCAGCTCACGGGATCCCGATCAGCCCCAGCATTTT
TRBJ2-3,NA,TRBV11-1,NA,CASSRGQDTQYF,TGTGCCAGCAGCCGTGGTCAAGATACGCAGTATTTT
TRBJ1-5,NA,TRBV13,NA,CASSLGTGGNQPQHF,TGTGCCAGCAGCTTAGGCACAGGAGGGAATCAGCCCCAGCATTTT
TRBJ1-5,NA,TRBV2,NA,CASGSGGYNQPQHF,TGTGCCAGCGGTTCGGGGGGATACAATCAGCCCCAGCATTTT
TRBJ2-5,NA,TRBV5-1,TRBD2,CASRSGVTETQYF,TGCGCCAGCAGAAGCGGGGTTACGGAGACCCAGTACTTC
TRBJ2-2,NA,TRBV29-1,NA,CSVGQATGELFF,TGCAGCGTTGGGCAGGCCACCGGGGAGCTGTTTTTT
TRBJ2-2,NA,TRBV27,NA,CASSTLFRGAANTGELFF,TGTGCCAGCAGTACCCTGTTTCGGGGGGCAGCGAACACCGGGGAGCTGTTTTTT
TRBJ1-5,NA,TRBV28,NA,CASSFRGAGQPQHF,TGTGCCAGCAGTTTCCGGGGGGCGGGTCAGCCCCAGCATTTT
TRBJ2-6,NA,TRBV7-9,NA,CASSIRGTNTSGANVLTF,TGTGCCAGCAGCATACGGGGGACGAACACCTCTGGGGCCAACGTCCTGACTTTC
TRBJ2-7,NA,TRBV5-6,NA,CASSLAGEQYF,TGTGCCAGCAGCCTGGCGGGCGAGCAGTACTTC
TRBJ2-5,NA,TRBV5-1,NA,CASSLAGKETQYF,TGCGCCAGCAGCTTGGCTGGGAAAGAGACCCAGTACTTC
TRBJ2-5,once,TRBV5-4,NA,CASSLGRVQETQYF,TGTGCCAGCAGCTTGGGAAGGGTCCAAGAGACCCAGTACTTC
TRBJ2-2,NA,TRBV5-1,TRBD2,CASSGGSGSGTGELFF,TGCGCCAGCAGCGGGGGGAGCGGGAGTGGAACCGGGGAGCTGTTTTTT
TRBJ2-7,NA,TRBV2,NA,CASSHSGRGGYEQYF,TGTGCCAGCAGTCACTCGGGACGCGGAGGCTACGAGCAGTACTTC
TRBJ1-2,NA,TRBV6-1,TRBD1,CASSDRQGVYGYTF,TGTGCCAGCAGTGACCGACAGGGAGTCTATGGCTACACCTTC
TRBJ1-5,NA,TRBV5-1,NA,CASSLGLNQPQHF,TGCGCCAGCAGCTTGGGCCTCAATCAGCCCCAGCATTTT
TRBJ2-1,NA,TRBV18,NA,CASSPFSGASYNEQFF,TGTGCCAGCTCACCTTTTTCGGGGGCCTCCTACAATGAGCAGTTCTTC